This T cell receptor (beta chain) comes out of a study of T-cell memory formation after mild COVID-19. Trimming shortened V by 0 bases and J by 2 bases, and 8 bases separated the two germline ends. The CDR3 covers 14 residues. Germline CDR1 reads MNHEY; CDR2 reads SVGAGI. This clonotype was detected only a few times. Its antigen is currently unknown. Via MiXCR, TCRdb re-called the 5' RACE reads, giving one row per CDR3 protein. Among hundreds of thousands of distinct CDR3 sequences listed, 25% to 30% were seen once. Notes on the study in general: Day 15 to 85 contracting clones showed balanced CD4/CD8; later expanders leaned CD4+. Pre-infection memory harbored some responding clones, suggesting cross-reactive memory joined.

The sequence was obtained from an adult woman who had mild COVID-19 (a few samples of this study predate the infection). Cell type and time point are not known. Sequencing was carried out using PBMCs or a T cell subset sorted from them (not recorded which). The chain uses TRBV6-5 and TRBJ2-7; possible D gene TRBD2, 5 bases. This chain's CDR3 is CASSYSPSTYEQYF. CDR3 bases: TGTGCCAGCAGTTACTCACCTAGCACCTACGAGCAGTACTTC.